This T cell receptor beta chain was identified in a study of shared clonotypes between healthy human individuals. The CDR3 is 14 residues long. The germline V gene has CDR1 MNHEY and CDR2 SVGAGI. Trimming removed 11 bases from V and 7 bases from J; junction bases left unmatched: 16. TCRdb's copy holds only in-frame clones and misses some; the assay was immunoSEQ multiplex PCR. The sample yields about 2 million clones, roughly 95% seen once. Sequenced input: naive CD4+ T cells sorted from blood. Subset meaning: CD45RA+ positively selected. V and J are TRBV6-5 and TRBJ2-7; the match to TRBD2 covers 8 bases. The receptor comes from a man aged 18 to 30 in good health. The CDR3 sequence is CAAPPREGLGEQYF. The DNA of the CDR3 is TGTGCCGCCCCCCCCCGGGAGGGCCTTGGGGAGCAGTACTTC.